Sequencing of this T cell receptor beta chain was carried out in a study of beta chain features in type 1 diabetes. Whole-study results and caveats: Shorter templates may be favored by PCR, equally so in patients and controls.

This clone was counted only a few times. The antigen is unknown. The isolated RNA, all of it, was reverse transcribed, so expressed TCRB transcripts were what got sequenced. Generated by immunoSEQ multiplex PCR, the TCRdb table keeps only in-frame clones and is missing some. Of roughly 300,000 clones listed, 11% to 15% are singletons. The CDR3 consists of 16 residues. Germline CDR1 reads LNHDA; CDR2 reads SQIVND (reference sequence). V was cut by 3 bases and J by 6 bases, with 18 bases left in between. V gene TRBV19 combines with J gene TRBJ2-1; D is perhaps TRBD2 (5 bases). The sample taken for sequencing was central memory CD4+ T cells from blood. The clonotype comes from a man aged 30-40 years in good health. The CDR3 region is CASSMVLGKWSNEQFF. The CDR3 bases are TGTGCCAGTAGTATGGTACTAGGAAAATGGAGCAATGAGCAGTTCTTC.